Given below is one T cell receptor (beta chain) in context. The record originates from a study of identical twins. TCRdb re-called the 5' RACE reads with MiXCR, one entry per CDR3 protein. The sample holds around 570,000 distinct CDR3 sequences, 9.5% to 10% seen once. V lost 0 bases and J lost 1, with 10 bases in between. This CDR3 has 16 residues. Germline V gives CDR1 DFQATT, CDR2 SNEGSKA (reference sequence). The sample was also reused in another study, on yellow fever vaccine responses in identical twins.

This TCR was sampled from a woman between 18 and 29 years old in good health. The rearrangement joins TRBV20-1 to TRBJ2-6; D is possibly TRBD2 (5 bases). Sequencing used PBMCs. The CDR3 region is CSARDPLASGANVLTF. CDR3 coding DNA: TGCAGTGCTAGAGACCCCCTAGCTTCTGGGGCCAACGTCCTGACTTTC.